The table lists the clone carrying this TCR beta chain with many counts. Using its own MiXCR run on the PCR reads, TCRdb lists one record per CDR3 protein. The sample gives approximately 35,000 distinct CDR3 sequences, under 20% of which show up once; under 1.3% is in the top ten. The record originates from a study of molecular identifiers for immune sequencing clone quantification. The CDR3 sequence is 14 residues long. The germline gives CDR1 MNHNS, CDR2 SASEGT. The V gene lost 3 bases and the J gene lost 4 bases, with 9 bases spanning the gap. This receptor was taken from a human donor in good health. Some libraries in this study had Jurkat cell RNA spiked in. The chain combines TRBV6-1 with TRBJ2-2; the D gene is possibly TRBD1 (6 bases). Sequenced: naive CD8+ T cells from blood, with Jurkat cell RNA spiked in. The subset is: FACS-sorted CD8+CD4-CCR7+CD45RA+ naive T cells. Written as DNA, the CDR3 is TGTGCCAGCAGTGAGGGGACAAGCACCGGGGAGCTGTTTTTT. Protein product: CASSEGTSTGELFF.